This section outlines one T cell receptor beta chain sequence together with its context. Sequencing used immunoSEQ multiplex PCR; TCRdb keeps in-frame clones, though not all of them. The sample carries 85,000 to 95,000 clones, roughly 87% recorded once. The germline V and J ends were trimmed by 4 bases and 0 bases, with 15 bases remaining between them. CDR1 and CDR2 (germline): SGHDT, YYEEEE. The CDR3 has 16 amino acids. These data belong to a study of OX40 agonist ivuxolimab in advanced cancers. Study-wide background: Cancers in dose escalation were hepatocellular, melanoma, renal cell and head and neck.

The TCR sequence derives from an adult with an advanced solid tumor such as melanoma, head and neck, liver or kidney cancer. The material was CD4+ or CD8+ T cells sorted from blood, obtained in a trial of the OX40 agonist ivuxolimab. The rearrangement uses TRBV5-6 and TRBJ2-3; D is unclear. The CDR3: CASSTTLGSSTDTQYF. CDR3 coding DNA: TGTGCCAGCAGCACAACTCTGGGGTCTAGCACAGATACGCAGTATTTT.